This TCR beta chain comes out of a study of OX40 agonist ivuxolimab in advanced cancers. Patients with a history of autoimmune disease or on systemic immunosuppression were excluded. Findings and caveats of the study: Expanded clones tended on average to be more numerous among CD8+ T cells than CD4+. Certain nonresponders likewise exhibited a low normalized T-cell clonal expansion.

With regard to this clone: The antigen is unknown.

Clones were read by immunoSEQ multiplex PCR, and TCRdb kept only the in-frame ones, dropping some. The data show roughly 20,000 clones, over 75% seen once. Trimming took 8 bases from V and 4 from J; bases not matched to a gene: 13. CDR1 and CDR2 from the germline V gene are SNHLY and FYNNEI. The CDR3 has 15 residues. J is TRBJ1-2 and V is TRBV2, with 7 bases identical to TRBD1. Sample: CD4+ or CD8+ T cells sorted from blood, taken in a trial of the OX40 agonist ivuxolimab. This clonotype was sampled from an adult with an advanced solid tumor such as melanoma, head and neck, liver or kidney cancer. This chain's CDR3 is CASRDSNPRLYGYTF. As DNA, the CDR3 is TGTGCCAGCCGGGACAGCAATCCCCGCCTCTATGGCTACACCTTC.